Listed here is a single T cell receptor beta chain. The sample is drawn from a study of blood T cell repertoires in COVID-19. Using immunoSEQ multiplex PCR, the repertoire was profiled, and TCRdb retains in-frame clones only, with some absent. This sample has approximately 280,000 clones, with approximately 85% found just once. Germline-derived CDR1 and CDR2 are MGHDK and SYGVNS. CDR3 size: 15 residues. With 6 bases clipped from V and 8 bases from J, the junction kept 11 bases outside the gene matches. Input material: peripheral blood. The receptor was derived from a man aged 18 to 30 with active or convalescent COVID-19. The V gene is TRBV25-1, the J gene TRBJ1-3; 9 positions agree with TRBD1. The CDR3 DNA sequence: TGTGCCAGCAGCGAGCCGGGGACAGGGTTTCACACCATATATTTT. Translation gives CASSEPGTGFHTIYF.